These 26 T cell receptor beta chains share one sample of origin, sequenced in a study of identical twins. A single record per CDR3 protein comes from TCRdb applying MiXCR to the 5' RACE reads. The table includes under 900,000 distinct CDR3 sequences, about 12% detected once. The sample was also reused in another study, on yellow fever vaccine responses in identical twins.

Sequencing input: PBMCs. All receptors come from a woman between 18 and 29 years old in good health.

This clonotype turned up a few times. The chain joins TRBV6-2 or TRBV6-3 to TRBJ2-7, with D possibly being TRBD1 or TRBD2 (6 bases each). Germline V gene lookup returns CDR1 MNHEY and CDR2 SVGEGT. V was shortened by 6 bases and J by 4 bases, with 13 bases between the two germline ends. CDR3 size: 13 residues. This chain's CDR3 is CASRRDKTYEQYV. For the CDR3, the DNA is TGTGCCAGCAGGCGGGACAAGACTTACGAGCAGTACGTC.

This clonotype was observed a handful of times. This rearrangement joins TRBV7-9 to TRBJ2-3; no definite D call. Trimming took off 1 base at V and 2 bases at J, with 7 bases between the two ends. This CDR3 comprises 14 residues. Per the germline V gene, CDR1 is SEHNR and CDR2 is FQNEAQ (reference sequence). The CDR3 DNA is TGTGCCAGCAGCTTAGGGATCTTCACAGATACGCAGTATTTT. The encoded protein is CASSLGIFTDTQYF.

This clonotype appeared a few times. The chain combines TRBV7-9 with TRBJ2-1; the match to TRBD2 covers 10 bases. V dropped 6 bases and J dropped 4; count of bases not matched to a gene: 6. Germline V CDR1 and CDR2: SEHNR, FQNEAQ (reference sequence). This CDR3 region has 15 residues. The chain's CDR3 is CASRAGTSDYNEQFF. The CDR3 region has the DNA TGTGCCAGCAGGGCCGGGACTAGCGATTACAATGAGCAGTTCTTC.

V gene TRBV4-1 combines with J gene TRBJ1-1; TRBD1 agrees at 7 bases. This CDR3 is built from 16 residues. The junction had 7 bases not matched to a gene; V was cut back by 3 bases and J by 0 bases. The germline V gene encodes CDR1 MGHRA and CDR2 YSYEKL. This CDR3 reads CASSQDRSLMNTEAFF. The CDR3 DNA reads as TGCGCCAGCAGCCAGGACAGGTCGCTTATGAACACTGAAGCTTTCTTT.

The sample holds a few counts of this clonotype. The chain uses TRBV29-1 and TRBJ2-1, with 9 bases fitting TRBD2. This CDR3 has 12 residues. The germline gives CDR1 SQVTM, CDR2 ANQGSEA. V lost 7 bases to trimming and J lost 9 bases; unmatched junction nucleotides: 7. This CDR3 is CSALAGVAEQFF. CDR3 sequence (DNA): TGCAGCGCTTTAGCGGGAGTGGCTGAGCAGTTCTTC.

There are a few counts of this clonotype. The V and J genes are TRBV2 and TRBJ1-5, with a possible D match to TRBD1 (5 bases). V was pared by 4 bases and J by 4 bases, with 8 bases between. CDR1 and CDR2 from the germline V gene are SNHLY and FYNNEI. The CDR3 sequence is 13 residues long. The CDR3 DNA is TGTGCCAGCAGTGGCAGGGCTAATCAGCCCCAGCATTTT. Amino acid sequence: CASSGRANQPQHF.

The sample holds a few counts of this clonotype. V is TRBV24-1 and J is TRBJ2-1; 9 bases align to TRBD1. In germline, CDR1 is KGHDR, CDR2 SFDVKD. V lost 2 bases to trimming and J lost 12 bases; unmatched junction nucleotides: 4. The CDR3 contains 13 residues. The CDR3 region has the DNA TGTGCCACCAGTGATTCCCAGGACAGGGGGCAGTTCTTC. It is translated as CATSDSQDRGQFF.

The gene calls are TRBV20-1 and TRBJ2-7; TRBD1 aligns across 9 bases. V lost 4 bases, J lost 5 bases, and 9 bases stayed unmatched. The CDR3 consists of 14 residues. CDR1 is DFQATT and CDR2 is SNEGSKA in the germline V gene (reference sequence). CDR3 nucleotide sequence: TGCAGTGCTATTCCGGGACAGGGAGGCAACGAGCAGTACTTC. Its protein is CSAIPGQGGNEQYF.

This clonotype appeared a few times. This chain connects TRBV5-1 to TRBJ1-2; 7 bases map to TRBD1. J was trimmed by 7 bases and V by 0 bases; bases with no gene match: 6. The CDR3 runs 14 residues. Germline CDR1 reads SGHRS; CDR2 reads YFSETQ. The CDR3 loop reads CASSLGLDRPGYTF. CDR3 DNA: TGCGCCAGCAGCTTGGGGCTGGACAGGCCTGGCTACACCTTC. The full variable domain, completed using reference TRBV5-1 and TRBJ1-2, is KAGVTQTPRYLIKTRGQQVTLSCSPISGHRSVSWYQQTPGQGLQFLFEYFSETQRNKGNFPGRFSGRQFSNSRSEMNVSTLELGDSALYLCASSLGLDRPGYTFGSGTRLTVV.

In DNA form, the CDR3 reads TGTGCCACCAGAGCAGGGGGCGCGAGGACAGATACGCAGTATTTT. Translation gives CATRAGGARTDTQYF. V usage is TRBV24-1 and J usage is TRBJ2-3; 8 nucleotides align to TRBD1. The CDR3 covers 15 residues. Losses at the gene ends were 7 bases for V and 3 bases for J; bases not matched to a gene: 8. Germline CDR1 reads KGHDR; CDR2 reads SFDVKD.

This rearrangement joins TRBV18 to TRBJ2-1, with TRBD1 matching over 7 bases. V was clipped by 3 bases and J by 5 bases; unmatched bases: 7. The CDR3 is 15 amino acids. Germline-derived CDR1 and CDR2 are KGHSH and LQKENI. CDR3 bases: TGTGCCAGCTCACCCCCGGCCGGGACAGACAATGAGCAGTTCTTC. This gives the protein CASSPPAGTDNEQFF. Drawing the rest from reference TRBV18 and TRBJ2-1, the complete variable domain is NAGVMQNPRHLVRRRGQEARLRCSPMKGHSHVYWYRQLPEEGLKFMVYLQKENIIDESGMPKERFSAEFPKEGPSILRIQQVVRGDSAAYFCASSPPAGTDNEQFFGPGTRLTVL.

CDR3 nucleotide sequence: TGTGCCAGCAGTTACTCCAGGGCTTACGAGCAGTACTTC. It encodes CASSYSRAYEQYF. The V gene is TRBV6-2 or TRBV6-3, the J gene TRBJ2-7; D is perhaps TRBD1 (5 bases). Trimming removed 0 bases from V and 4 bases from J, with 7 bases in between. Germline V gene data show CDR1 as MNHEY and CDR2 as SVGEGT. CDR3 size: 13 residues.

This clonotype was observed a handful of times. The rearrangement joins TRBV7-8 to TRBJ2-7; no clear D gene. Germline-derived CDR1 and CDR2 are SGHVS and FQNEAQ. The germline V and J ends were trimmed by 1 base and 2 bases, with 12 bases remaining between them. The CDR3 has 15 amino acids. The CDR3 nucleotides read TGTGCCAGCAGCTTAGAGCTTGGCGTAACCTACGAGCAGTACTTC. Encoded protein: CASSLELGVTYEQYF.

V gene TRBV12-3 or TRBV12-4 combines with J gene TRBJ2-3, with 8 nucleotides matching TRBD2. The CDR3 runs 16 residues. V trimming: 3 bases; J trimming: 3 bases; junction bases outside the gene matches: 8. This chain's CDR3 is CASSFRGLAGTDTQYF. DNA of the CDR3: TGTGCCAGCAGTTTTCGTGGGCTAGCGGGTACAGATACGCAGTATTTT.

This clonotype has a handful of counts. CDR3 loop: CASSYLRDTQYF. CDR3 nucleotide sequence: TGTGCCAGCAGTTACCTCAGGGATACGCAGTATTTT. The chain employs TRBV12-3 or TRBV12-4 and TRBJ2-3, with unresolved D. The CDR3 spans 12 residues. Between the trimmed V and J ends, which lost 4 bases and 6 bases, there was a span of 8 bases.

This clonotype was detected only a few times. The chain employs TRBV25-1 and TRBJ2-5; D call uncertain. The CDR3 has 10 residues. The germline V and J ends were trimmed by 10 bases and 5 bases, with 8 bases remaining between them. The germline CDR1 and CDR2 sequences are MGHDK and SYGVNS. The CDR3 loop is CATAAETQYF. The DNA for the CDR3 is TGTGCCACCGCCGCGGAGACCCAGTACTTC.

This clonotype was counted a few times. An end of the junction does not agree with germline; a read error may underlie this. The chain couples TRBV3-1 to TRBJ2-7; D may be TRBD2 (6 bases). The CDR3 has 14 residues. Germline V CDR1 and CDR2: LGHDT, YNNKEL (reference sequence). CDR3 amino acids: CASSRGTPTYEQYF. The CDR3 nucleotides read TGTGCCAGTAGCCGAGGGACTCCGACCTACGAGCAGTACTTC.

The rearrangement links TRBV18 to TRBJ2-2; TRBD2 is a possible D gene (6 bases). This CDR3 contains 14 residues. The V gene's germline CDR1 is KGHSH and CDR2 LQKENI. Trimming took off 4 bases at V and 7 bases at J, with 13 bases between the two ends. CDR3 loop: CASSRGTTSGELFF. As DNA, the CDR3 is TGTGCCAGCTCACGCGGGACCACGAGCGGGGAGCTGTTTTTT.

The V call is TRBV28, the J call TRBJ2-7, with D maybe TRBD1 (7 bases). The germline V gene has CDR1 MDHEN and CDR2 SYDVKM. V was clipped by 10 bases and J by 7 bases, with 26 bases between them. This CDR3 comprises 15 residues. The CDR3 nucleotides read TGTGCCATGAGCCCTGGGCAGGGGGGACCTTGGGAGCAGTACTTC. This codes for CAMSPGQGGPWEQYF.

The chain has TRBV15 and TRBJ2-3, with D perhaps being TRBD1 or TRBD2 (5 bases each). The CDR3 has 18 amino acids. V lost 0 bases and J 1 base, leaving 17 bases between the germline ends. The V gene's germline CDR1 is LNHNV and CDR2 YYDKDF (reference sequence). CDR3 residues: CATSRDDSRLGGTDTQYF. The CDR3 DNA follows: TGTGCCACCAGCAGAGATGATAGTCGGCTGGGGGGCACAGATACGCAGTATTTT.

This clonotype has ten or more counts. This sequence joins TRBV29-1 and TRBJ2-7; 11 bases align to TRBD2. The germline gives CDR1 SQVTM, CDR2 ANQGSEA. The CDR3 extends over 15 amino acids. The V gene end was trimmed by 5 bases and the J gene end by 1 base; junction bases not matched to a gene: 7. CDR3 in DNA: TGCAGCGTTCGGGCCCCTAGCGGGAGGTCCTACGAGCAGTACTTC. This encodes CSVRAPSGRSYEQYF.

The gene calls are TRBV12-3 or TRBV12-4 and TRBJ2-2; 9 bases map to TRBD1. This CDR3 spans 15 amino acids. V gave up 4 bases and J gave up 4 bases; unmatched junction bases: 4. The CDR3 region is CASSSADRGTGELFF. The CDR3 nucleotides are TGTGCCAGCAGTTCAGCGGACAGGGGCACCGGGGAGCTGTTTTTT.

V is TRBV7-2 and J is TRBJ2-7; the D gene is possibly TRBD1 (7 bases). Germline loops: CDR1 SGHTA, CDR2 FQGNSA. CDR3 length: 15 amino acids. The ends were cut back, 4 bases at V and 6 bases at J, with 19 bases in the middle. In DNA, the CDR3 is TGTGCCAGCAGCTCAGGGGGGTACGCTTTTGGCGAGCAGTACTTC. This translates into CASSSGGYAFGEQYF.

This clonotype came up a few times. V and J are TRBV18 and TRBJ1-1; D gene uncertain. V lost 3 bases and J lost 2, with 19 bases in between. This CDR3 comprises 17 residues. The V gene's germline CDR1 is KGHSH and CDR2 LQKENI. CDR3 coding DNA: TGTGCCAGCTCACCCGAGGCCAGGCCGGCTGTAAACACTGAAGCTTTCTTT. This sequence encodes CASSPEARPAVNTEAFF.

In its sample, this clonotype was seen a few times. The genes are TRBV6-2 or TRBV6-3 and TRBJ2-6; D not certain. The CDR3 covers 16 residues. Between the trimmed V and J ends, which lost 2 bases and 1 base, there was a span of 9 bases. CDR1 and CDR2 (germline): MNHEY, SVGEGT. For the CDR3, the DNA is TGTGCCAGCAGTTACGGGTCCAGTTCTGGGGCCAACGTCCTGACTTTC. Its translation is CASSYGSSSGANVLTF.

This chain links TRBV2 with TRBJ2-1, with 13 positions matching TRBD2. The CDR3 is made up of 16 amino acids. V lost 4 bases to trimming and J lost 6 bases; unmatched junction nucleotides: 6. Germline V CDR1 and CDR2: SNHLY, FYNNEI. The CDR3: CASSGLAGGRRNEQFF. DNA for the CDR3: TGTGCCAGCAGTGGACTAGCGGGGGGCAGGCGCAATGAGCAGTTCTTC. Together with reference TRBV2 and TRBJ2-1, the CDR3 gives the full variable domain: EPEVTQTPSHQVTQMGQEVILRCVPISNHLYFYWYRQILGQKVEFLVSFYNNEISEKSEIFDDQFSVERPDGSNFTLKIRSTKLEDSAMYFCASSGLAGGRRNEQFFGPGTRLTVL.